These 21 T cell receptor beta chains share one sample of origin, sequenced in a study of PD-1 blockade in mismatch repair-deficient tumors. Generated by immunoSEQ multiplex PCR, the TCRdb table keeps only in-frame clones and is missing some. The data show some 15,000 clones, under 90% seen once. The sequences come from PBMCs, collected approximately 22 weeks after starting pembrolizumab. The receptor set was obtained from an adult with mismatch repair-deficient cancer.

This clone was seen more than once but under ten times. J is TRBJ2-7 and V is TRBV4-1, with D perhaps TRBD1 (6 bases). The V gene lost 4 bases and the J gene lost 0 bases, with 16 bases spanning the gap. The CDR3 length is 16 residues. The germline V gene encodes CDR1 MGHRA and CDR2 YSYEKL. The CDR3 loop is CASSRFHRDNSYEQYF. CDR3 DNA sequence: TGCGCCAGCAGCCGATTCCACCGGGACAACTCCTACGAGCAGTACTTC.

The gene calls are TRBV4-2 and TRBJ1-3; TRBD1 is a possible D gene (6 bases). Germline V gene data show CDR1 as LGHNA and CDR2 as YNFKEQ. This CDR3 is built from 17 residues. Trimming took 0 bases from V and 0 from J, leaving 12 bases between them. The DNA for the CDR3 is TGTGCCAGCAGCCAAGATCCCGGACAGTACTCTGGAAACACCATATATTTT. Its protein product is CASSQDPGQYSGNTIYF.

The chain uses TRBV5-4 and TRBJ2-1; 7 bases line up with TRBD2. Looked up from germline, CDR1 is SGHNT and CDR2 is YYREEE (reference sequence). The length of the CDR3 is 14 residues. V lost 2 bases, J lost 5 bases, and 4 bases stayed unmatched. CDR3 amino acids: CASSLTSANNEQFF. CDR3 in DNA: TGTGCCAGCAGCTTAACTAGCGCCAACAATGAGCAGTTCTTC.

V usage is TRBV7-2 and J usage is TRBJ1-1; D might be TRBD1 (6 bases). The CDR3 totals 13 residues. CDR1 is SGHTA and CDR2 is FQGNSA in the germline V gene. The V gene lost 5 bases and the J gene lost 4 bases, with 11 bases spanning the gap. CDR3 sequence reads: CASSITGFTEAFF. CDR3 coding DNA: TGTGCCAGCAGCATTACAGGGTTCACTGAAGCTTTCTTT.

The chain couples TRBV9 to TRBJ1-2, with 10 nucleotides matching TRBD1. V gave up 0 bases and J gave up 3 bases; unmatched junction bases: 8. CDR1 SGDLS and CDR2 YYNGEE come from the germline V gene. The CDR3 runs to 17 residues. This CDR3 is CASSVGGQGTFYYGYTF. CDR3 nucleotides: TGTGCCAGCAGCGTAGGGGGACAGGGGACCTTTTACTATGGCTACACCTTC.

For this clone: A junction end diverges from the germline sequence, so it may reflect a read error. This chain links TRBV6-1 with TRBJ1-3; possible D gene TRBD1, 6 bases. Germline assignment: CDR1 MNHNS and CDR2 SASEGT. The CDR3 sequence is 12 residues long. The CDR3 loop is CASSEYETGPVF. The CDR3 nucleotides are TGTGCCAGCAGTGAATACGAAACAGGGCCGGTATTT.

V gene TRBV5-6 combines with J gene TRBJ1-6; TRBD1 is a possible D gene (6 bases). This CDR3 contains 15 residues. Deletions cut 4 bases from V and 9 bases from J, with 17 bases between. The germline V gene has CDR1 SGHDT and CDR2 YYEEEE. CDR3 protein: CASSTGLGKSSPLHF. As DNA, the CDR3 is TGTGCCAGCAGCACAGGGTTAGGGAAAAGTTCACCCCTCCACTTT.

The chain combines TRBV7-3 with TRBJ1-6; tentatively, D is TRBD1 (5 bases). V was clipped by 6 bases and J by 7 bases, with 13 bases between them. Germline loops: CDR1 SGHTA, CDR2 FQGTGA. The CDR3 runs 14 residues. CDR3 amino acids: CASRSGGKNSPLHF. Here the CDR3 DNA reads TGTGCCAGCAGGTCCGGGGGAAAGAATTCACCCCTCCACTTT.

The genes are TRBV5-1 and TRBJ1-5, with D perhaps TRBD1 (5 bases). There are 14 residues in the CDR3. Trimming took off 4 bases at V and 2 bases at J, with 10 bases between the two ends. Germline V gene data show CDR1 as SGHRS and CDR2 as YFSETQ. The CDR3 DNA is TGCGCCAGCAGCCCGGGACTGGGCAATCAGCCCCAGCATTTT. Protein product: CASSPGLGNQPQHF.

The chain uses TRBV5-1 and TRBJ1-2; a weak D match, TRBD1 (6 bases). Germline CDR1 and CDR2: SGHRS and YFSETQ. This CDR3 spans 16 amino acids. Deletions cut 2 bases from V and 8 bases from J, with 22 bases between. Here the CDR3 reads CASSFSPDRSDTGYTF. In DNA, the CDR3 is TGCGCCAGCAGCTTTTCCCCCGACAGGTCCGATACGGGCTACACCTTC.

The chain uses TRBV9 and TRBJ1-5; D is perhaps TRBD1 (5 bases). Germline values: CDR1 SGDLS, CDR2 YYNGEE. The CDR3 runs to 16 residues. V dropped 2 bases and J dropped 0 bases, with 12 bases sitting between them. Here the CDR3 reads CASSVSDSYSNQPQHF. Here the CDR3 DNA reads TGTGCCAGCAGCGTTAGTGACAGTTATAGCAATCAGCCCCAGCATTTT.

This clone showed up just a few times. The V and J genes are TRBV11-2 and TRBJ2-7, with D possibly matching TRBD2 (6 bases). Deletions cut 1 base from V and 1 base from J, with 11 bases between. The CDR3 is 15 residues long. Germline CDR1 SGHAT, CDR2 FQNNGV. CDR3 amino acids: CASSLVWDSSYEQYF. The CDR3 nucleotides are TGTGCCAGCAGCTTAGTTTGGGACTCGTCCTACGAGCAGTACTTC.

J is TRBJ2-7 and V is TRBV27, with 11 bases that match TRBD2. CDR3 length equals 15 residues. CDR1 is MNHEY and CDR2 is SMNVEV in the germline V gene (reference sequence). With 9 bases clipped from V and 6 bases from J, the junction kept 13 bases outside the gene matches. The CDR3 sequence is CASAGLAELKGEQYF. As DNA, the CDR3 is TGTGCCAGTGCGGGACTAGCGGAATTAAAGGGCGAGCAGTACTTC.

The chain recombines TRBV6-5 with TRBJ2-3; D is ambiguous. CDR1 MNHEY and CDR2 SVGAGI come from the germline V gene. V was shortened by 7 bases and J by 0 bases, with 8 bases between the two germline ends. CDR3 size: 13 residues. The CDR3 DNA reads TGTGCCAGCAAACAACCTAGCACAGATACGCAGTATTTT. Its protein is CASKQPSTDTQYF.

The chain links TRBV5-1 to TRBJ2-7; D is possibly TRBD1 (6 bases). Between the trimmed V and J ends, which lost 2 bases and 5 bases, there was a span of 17 bases. Germline V CDR1 and CDR2: SGHRS, YFSETQ. This CDR3 comprises 15 residues. The CDR3 reads CASSLGQTTVHEQYF. CDR3 bases: TGCGCCAGCAGCTTAGGACAGACGACGGTCCACGAGCAGTACTTC.

The V call is TRBV7-3, the J call TRBJ1-1; possible D gene TRBD1, 5 bases. The CDR3 has 12 amino acids. The ends were cut back, 5 bases at V and 6 bases at J, with 10 bases in the middle. The germline gives CDR1 SGHTA, CDR2 FQGTGA. The CDR3 loop is CASSKPGSEAFF. The CDR3 region has the DNA TGTGCCAGCAGCAAACCAGGGTCTGAAGCTTTCTTT.

Concerning this clone: The junction departs from germline at one end; a sequencing error may be responsible. V and J are TRBV7-9 and TRBJ2-7; TRBD1 matches 10 bases. CDR1 is SEHNR, CDR2 FQNEAQ, per germline (reference sequence). CDR3 length: 15 amino acids. In DNA, the CDR3 is TGTGCCAGCAGTTTAGTAGGACAGGGGGGATTCGAGCAGTACTTC. Translation gives CASSLVGQGGFEQYF. Looking up the rest from reference TRBV7-9 and TRBJ2-7 gives the full variable domain: DTGVSQNPRHKITKRGQNVTFRCDPISEHNRLYWYRQTLGQGPEFLTYFQNEAQLEKSRLLSDRFSAERPKGSFSTLEIQRTEQGDSAMYLCASSLVGQGGFEQYFGPGTRLTVT.

This chain links TRBV29-1 with TRBJ2-7, with 7 bases fitting TRBD1. CDR3 length: 12 amino acids. Germline lookup yields CDR1 SQVTM and CDR2 ANQGSEA. Trimming cost V 7 bases and J 2 bases; bases outside gene matches: 5. Written as DNA, the CDR3 is TGCAGCGCACGACAGGGTACCTACGAGCAGTACTTC. Its translation: CSARQGTYEQYF.

This chain's CDR3 is CASSFQGGNEQFF. CDR3 coding DNA: TGCGCCAGCAGCTTTCAGGGAGGGAATGAGCAGTTCTTC. The chain links TRBV5-1 to TRBJ2-1; 7 bases match TRBD2. Germline V lookup: CDR1 SGHRS, CDR2 YFSETQ. The V gene end was trimmed by 2 bases and the J gene end by 7 bases; junction bases not matched to a gene: 3. CDR3 length: 13 amino acids.

V is TRBV13 and J is TRBJ2-4; 8 nucleotides agree with TRBD2. J was trimmed by 13 bases and V by 4 bases; bases with no gene match: 18. This CDR3 is built from 16 residues. CDR1 is PRHDT and CDR2 is FYEKMQ in the germline V gene (reference sequence). The CDR3, as DNA: TGTGCCAGCAGCTCCCTGGGGGGACTAGTCTTGTCGGGCCAGTACTTC. Translated: CASSSLGGLVLSGQYF.

This clone is a singleton in its sample. The rearrangement uses TRBV27 and TRBJ1-1; TRBD1 might be the D (5 bases). Germline CDR1 and CDR2: MNHEY and SMNVEV (reference sequence). This CDR3 spans 14 amino acids. Trimming took off 3 bases at V and 2 bases at J, with 10 bases between the two ends. Here the CDR3 reads CASSFLTENTEAFF. The CDR3 DNA is TGTGCCAGCAGTTTCCTGACAGAAAACACTGAAGCTTTCTTT.